Below, one TCR beta chain is given with its context. The assay was immunoSEQ multiplex PCR, and TCRdb's table has in-frame clones only and misses some. Here the sample spans about 56,000 clones, 90% to 95% being singletons. The record originates from a study of technical replicates of blood from a handful of donors. Germline trimming cut 0 bases from V and 4 bases from J; bases unmatched to any gene: 1. The CDR3 sequence is 14 residues long. Germline V gives CDR1 ENHRY, CDR2 SYGVKD. This TCR came from a human donor in good health. Some clones in this sample may be carry-over from other donors' samples. Source material: PBMCs. The V gene is TRBV10-3, the J gene TRBJ2-5, with 8 bases aligning to TRBD2. The CDR3 region is CAISESGTRETQYF. The CDR3, as DNA: TGTGCCATCAGTGAGTCCGGGACTAGAGAGACCCAGTACTTC.